This T cell receptor beta chain was recorded in a study of T cell responses to AZD1222 COVID-19 vaccine. General study findings and limits: No day 14 peak samples; only post-peak repertoires were characterized. Researchers report vaccine-associated CD4 TCRs spanning spike, with dominance at 160-218 and 743-854. Recipients of AZD1222 seropositive at baseline numbered only five or six. Donors were chiefly white British, with a greater number of females, and clonal diversity was perhaps underestimated.

The CDR3 consists of 14 residues. V lost 10 bases to trimming and J lost 3 bases, with 15 bases between them. CDR1 and CDR2 from the germline V gene are MNHEY and SVGAGI. The table came from immunoSEQ multiplex PCR; TCRdb's copy has only in-frame clones and leaves some out. This sample has about 120,000 clones; 85% to 95% occur once, and the top ten carry 5%. This clone was found once. Its antigen remains unknown. The chain links TRBV6-5 to TRBJ1-4; the D gene is possibly TRBD1 (6 bases). This specimen was peripheral blood, taken 28 days after the second AZD1222 dose. The receptor comes from an adult who received the AZD1222 COVID-19 vaccine. The CDR3 DNA reads TGTGCCAAGCCGAGGGGGGAAGCTAATGAAAAACTGTTTTTT. Translating it yields CAKPRGEANEKLFF.